A selection of T cell receptor beta chains follows, all from one sample in a study of blood T cells in healthy people across ages. TCRdb analysed the 5' RACE reads with MiXCR anew, one entry per CDR3 protein. The sample holds some 750,000 distinct CDR3 sequences, about 20% seen once. Specimen: blood. Every receptor here comes from a man in his sixties or seventies in good health. CDR3s include the opening cysteine and the closing phenylalanine or tryptophan. D genes are given only for firm matches. Rows give clone size only sometimes, using once, few, many, or a class for an expanded clone.

J: TRBJ2-7; length: 14; size: few; D: .; V: TRBV28; CDR3: CASSLTQGIYEQYF; DNA: TGTGCCAGCAGTTTAACACAGGGAATATACGAGCAGTACTTC
J: TRBJ2-7; length: 13; size: .; D: .; V: TRBV12-3/TRBV12-4; CDR3: CASGDLPLYEQYF; DNA: TGTGCCAGCGGAGACTTACCACTTTACGAGCAGTACTTC
J: TRBJ2-3; length: 12; size: .; D: .; V: TRBV29-1; CDR3: CSVTAGTDTQYF; DNA: TGCAGCGTGACGGCGGGCACAGATACGCAGTATTTT
J: TRBJ1-5; length: 15; size: .; D: .; V: TRBV2; CDR3: CASSVVRESNQPQHF; DNA: TGTGCCAGCAGTGTCGTCAGGGAGAGCAATCAGCCCCAGCATTTT
J: TRBJ2-5; length: 14; size: .; D: .; V: TRBV7-3; CDR3: CASSQAGGPWTQYF; DNA: TGTGCCAGCAGCCAGGCGGGCGGGCCGTGGACCCAGTACTTC
J: TRBJ1-1; length: 15; size: .; D: .; V: TRBV5-1; CDR3: CASSFRAEMNTEAFF; DNA: TGCGCCAGCAGCTTTAGGGCAGAGATGAACACTGAAGCTTTCTTT
J: TRBJ1-3; length: 15; size: few; D: .; V: TRBV12-3/TRBV12-4; CDR3: CASSFQAGAGNTIYF; DNA: TGTGCCAGCAGTTTTCAGGCAGGGGCTGGAAACACCATATATTTT
J: TRBJ1-1; length: 14; size: .; D: .; V: TRBV29-1; CDR3: CSVERQVGGTEAFF; DNA: TGCAGCGTTGAGAGACAGGTCGGGGGCACTGAAGCTTTCTTT
J: TRBJ2-5; length: 14; size: .; D: TRBD2; V: TRBV6-5; CDR3: CASTPGTSGGTQYF; DNA: TGTGCCAGCACTCCCGGTACTAGCGGGGGGACCCAGTACTTC
J: TRBJ1-4; length: 11; size: .; D: TRBD1; V: TRBV19; CDR3: CASSTGTGLFF; DNA: TGTGCCAGTAGTACCGGGACAGGGCTGTTTTTT
J: TRBJ2-7; length: 15; size: .; D: .; V: TRBV7-2; CDR3: CASSLDGGLSYEQYF; DNA: TGTGCCAGCAGCTTGGATGGGGGGCTCTCCTACGAGCAGTACTTC
J: TRBJ1-4; length: 12; size: .; D: .; V: TRBV9; CDR3: CASGKPNEKLFF; DNA: TGTGCCAGCGGGAAGCCTAATGAAAAACTGTTTTTT
J: TRBJ2-1; length: 14; size: .; D: .; V: TRBV9; CDR3: CASSVRSTYDEQFF; DNA: TGTGCCAGCAGCGTAAGGTCTACGTACGATGAGCAGTTCTTC
J: TRBJ2-1; length: 16; size: .; D: TRBD2; V: TRBV7-8; CDR3: CAGSLGGTSGGLSQFF; DNA: TGTGCCGGCAGCTTAGGCGGCACTAGCGGGGGGTTATCGCAGTTCTTC
J: TRBJ1-5; length: 15; size: .; D: TRBD1; V: TRBV28; CDR3: CASSYGGTGSRPQHF; DNA: TGTGCCAGCAGTTACGGGGGGACAGGTAGTAGGCCCCAGCATTTT
J: TRBJ1-4; length: 14; size: .; D: .; V: TRBV6-5; CDR3: CASSYGQIREKLFF; DNA: TGTGCCAGCAGTTACGGGCAGATCCGAGAAAAACTGTTTTTT
J: TRBJ2-3; length: 16; size: .; D: TRBD2; V: TRBV5-1; CDR3: CASSLASGGGTDTQYF; DNA: TGCGCCAGCAGCTTGGCTAGCGGGGGCGGCACAGATACGCAGTATTTT
J: TRBJ2-3; length: 19; size: .; D: .; V: TRBV24-1; CDR3: CATSDANYGGHTSTDTQYF; DNA: TGTGCCACCAGTGACGCAAATTATGGGGGGCACACTAGCACAGATACGCAGTATTTT
J: TRBJ2-4; length: 16; size: few; D: .; V: TRBV7-2; CDR3: CASSLVHGLAKNIQYF; DNA: TGTGCCAGCAGCTTAGTTCACGGACTAGCCAAAAACATTCAGTACTTC
J: TRBJ1-1; length: 14; size: .; D: .; V: TRBV30; CDR3: CAWRGLSRNTEAFF; DNA: TGTGCCTGGAGAGGGTTGAGTCGTAACACTGAAGCTTTCTTT
J: TRBJ2-5; length: 13; size: few; D: .; V: TRBV14; CDR3: CASSQDHLETQYF; DNA: TGTGCCAGCAGCCAAGATCACTTGGAGACCCAGTACTTC
J: TRBJ1-5; length: 13; size: .; D: .; V: TRBV12-3/TRBV12-4; CDR3: CASSLHEDQPQHF; DNA: TGTGCCAGCAGCCTACACGAAGATCAGCCCCAGCATTTT
J: TRBJ1-5; length: 15; size: few; D: .; V: TRBV19; CDR3: CASSIPGVGNQPQHF; DNA: TGTGCCAGTAGTATTCCCGGGGTTGGCAATCAGCCCCAGCATTTT
J: TRBJ1-1; length: 12; size: .; D: .; V: TRBV14; CDR3: CASSNGNTEAFF; DNA: TGTGCCAGCAGCAACGGAAACACTGAAGCTTTCTTT
J: TRBJ1-2; length: 12; size: .; D: .; V: TRBV7-2; CDR3: CASSARTSGYTF; DNA: TGTGCCAGCAGCGCGAGGACATCTGGCTACACCTTC
J: TRBJ2-1; length: 18; size: few; D: TRBD2; V: TRBV18; CDR3: CASSPPGLAGGRTNEQFF; DNA: TGTGCCAGCTCACCCCCGGGACTAGCGGGAGGGAGAACCAATGAGCAGTTCTTC
J: TRBJ1-1; length: 14; size: few; D: .; V: TRBV20-1; CDR3: CSAWGAVKNTEAFF; DNA: TGCAGTGCGTGGGGGGCCGTTAAAAACACTGAAGCTTTCTTT
J: TRBJ1-2; length: 13; size: few; D: .; V: TRBV30; CDR3: CAWNGGGRNGYTF; DNA: TGTGCCTGGAATGGTGGGGGCCGTAATGGCTACACCTTC
J: TRBJ1-2; length: 15; size: .; D: .; V: TRBV5-6; CDR3: CASSGKTGTNYGYTF; DNA: TGTGCCAGCAGCGGAAAGACAGGAACAAACTATGGCTACACCTTC
J: TRBJ2-2; length: 15; size: .; D: .; V: TRBV20-1; CDR3: CSARPVFSVTGELFF; DNA: TGCAGTGCTAGACCCGTCTTTAGCGTCACCGGGGAGCTGTTTTTT
J: TRBJ2-3; length: 15; size: .; D: TRBD2; V: TRBV7-6; CDR3: CASSLSLAAPDTQYF; DNA: TGTGCCAGCAGCTTAAGCCTAGCGGCCCCAGATACGCAGTATTTT
J: TRBJ2-2; length: 15; size: few; D: .; V: TRBV5-1; CDR3: CASSPSQGGTGGLFF; DNA: TGCGCCAGCAGCCCAAGCCAAGGTGGGACCGGGGGGCTGTTTTTT
J: TRBJ2-1; length: 15; size: many; D: TRBD2; V: TRBV5-1; CDR3: CASSLVLAGDNEQFF; DNA: TGCGCCAGCAGCTTGGTTTTAGCGGGGGATAATGAGCAGTTCTTC
J: TRBJ2-1; length: 11; size: few; D: .; V: TRBV5-6; CDR3: CASSFGRMQFF; DNA: TGTGCCAGCAGCTTTGGTAGAATGCAGTTCTTC
J: TRBJ2-7; length: 13; size: .; D: TRBD2; V: TRBV6-6; CDR3: CATSGRVDTEQYF; DNA: TGTGCCACCAGCGGGAGAGTAGACACAGAGCAGTACTTC
J: TRBJ1-2; length: 17; size: .; D: TRBD1; V: TRBV9; CDR3: CASSVGEGAHPTYGYTF; DNA: TGTGCCAGCAGCGTAGGAGAGGGGGCGCACCCCACCTATGGCTACACCTTC
J: TRBJ2-1; length: 13; size: .; D: .; V: TRBV30; CDR3: CAWGGSSYNEQFF; DNA: TGTGCCTGGGGGGGGAGCTCCTACAATGAGCAGTTCTTC
J: TRBJ2-7; length: 14; size: many; D: TRBD1; V: TRBV7-8; CDR3: CASSFDRGTYEQYF; DNA: TGTGCCAGCAGCTTCGACAGGGGTACTTACGAGCAGTACTTC
J: TRBJ2-5; length: 13; size: few; D: .; V: TRBV24-1; CDR3: CATSDTGWETQYF; DNA: TGTGCCACCAGTGACACAGGGTGGGAGACCCAGTACTTC
J: TRBJ2-1; length: 15; size: .; D: .; V: TRBV20-1; CDR3: CSAREGHQSYNEQFF; DNA: TGCAGTGCTAGAGAGGGACATCAATCCTACAATGAGCAGTTCTTC
J: TRBJ2-2; length: 15; size: few; D: .; V: TRBV20-1; CDR3: CSARDPTRRTGELFF; DNA: TGCAGTGCTAGAGATCCGACCCGTCGGACCGGGGAGCTGTTTTTT
J: TRBJ2-1; length: 14; size: .; D: TRBD2; V: TRBV6-5; CDR3: CASRSLAENNEQFF; DNA: TGTGCCAGCAGGTCACTAGCGGAAAACAATGAGCAGTTCTTC
J: TRBJ1-1; length: 14; size: .; D: .; V: TRBV20-1; CDR3: CSAFPGRINTEAFF; DNA: TGCAGTGCCTTTCCGGGACGCATAAACACTGAAGCTTTCTTT
J: TRBJ2-5; length: 14; size: .; D: .; V: TRBV7-9; CDR3: CASIEKGGEETQYF; DNA: TGTGCCAGCATCGAGAAGGGGGGGGAAGAGACCCAGTACTTC
J: TRBJ1-5; length: 14; size: .; D: .; V: TRBV19; CDR3: CASSISVSNQPQHF; DNA: TGTGCCAGTAGTATCTCAGTTAGCAATCAGCCCCAGCATTTT
J: TRBJ2-1; length: 16; size: many; D: TRBD1; V: TRBV6-4; CDR3: CASSASGQGDTNEQFF; DNA: TGTGCCAGCAGTGCCTCGGGACAGGGGGATACTAATGAGCAGTTCTTC
J: TRBJ2-5; length: 14; size: few; D: .; V: TRBV11-3; CDR3: CASSFHSGAETQYF; DNA: TGTGCCAGCAGCTTTCACAGCGGTGCGGAGACCCAGTACTTC
J: TRBJ2-5; length: 14; size: .; D: .; V: TRBV7-6; CDR3: CASSLSRSKETQYF; DNA: TGTGCCAGCAGCTTATCTCGGTCTAAAGAGACCCAGTACTTC
J: TRBJ2-5; length: 11; size: .; D: .; V: TRBV6-5; CDR3: CASRQGETQYF; DNA: TGTGCCAGCAGGCAAGGAGAGACCCAGTACTTC
J: TRBJ2-7; length: 13; size: few; D: .; V: TRBV7-8; CDR3: CASSFSSSYEQYF; DNA: TGTGCCAGCAGTTTCAGTAGCTCCTACGAGCAGTACTTC
J: TRBJ2-3; length: 12; size: few; D: .; V: TRBV20-1; CDR3: CSGGGQEDTQYF; DNA: TGCAGTGGGGGGGGGCAGGAAGATACGCAGTATTTT